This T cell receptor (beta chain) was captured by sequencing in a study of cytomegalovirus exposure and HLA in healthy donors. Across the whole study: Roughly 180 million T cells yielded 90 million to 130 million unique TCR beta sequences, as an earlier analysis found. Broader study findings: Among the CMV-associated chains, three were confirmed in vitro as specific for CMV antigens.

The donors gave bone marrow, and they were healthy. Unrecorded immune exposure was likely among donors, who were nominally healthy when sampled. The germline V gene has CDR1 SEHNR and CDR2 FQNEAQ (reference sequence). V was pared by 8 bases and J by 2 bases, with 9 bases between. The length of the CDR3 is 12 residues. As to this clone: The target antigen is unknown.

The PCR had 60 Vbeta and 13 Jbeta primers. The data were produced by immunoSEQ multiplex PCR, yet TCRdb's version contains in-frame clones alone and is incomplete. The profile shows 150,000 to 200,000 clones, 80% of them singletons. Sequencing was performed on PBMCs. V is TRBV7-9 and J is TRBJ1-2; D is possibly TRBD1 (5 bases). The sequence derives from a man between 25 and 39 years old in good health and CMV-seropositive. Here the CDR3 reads CASGGGNYGYTF. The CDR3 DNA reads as TGTGCCAGCGGGGGGGGGAACTATGGCTACACCTTC.